These 22 T cell receptor beta chains share one sample of origin, sequenced in a study of response to subunit inactivated influenza vaccine. TCRdb reanalysed the RT-PCR reads using MiXCR and keeps one entry per CDR3 protein. Altogether around 790,000 distinct CDR3 sequences are present, 21% being singletons, with the ten largest covering around 9.6%. The material sequenced was PBMCs from blood, taken about 5 days after vaccination. Receptors originate from a man aged 50 to 59 who received an inactivated influenza vaccine.

The chain links TRBV4-1 to TRBJ1-1, with a weak D call TRBD1 (6 bases). Deletions cut 3 bases from V and 0 bases from J, with 14 bases between. CDR3 length: 16 residues. Germline lookup yields CDR1 MGHRA and CDR2 YSYEKL. In DNA form, the CDR3 reads TGCGCCAGCAGCCACTACCGAGGACAGCTGAACACTGAAGCTTTCTTT. It translates to CASSHYRGQLNTEAFF.

A few counts support this clonotype. As DNA, the CDR3 is TGTGCCAGCAGCCAAGCCACAGGGGGGCGGGAGACCCAGTACTTC. It specifies CASSQATGGRETQYF. This chain joins TRBV4-2 and TRBJ2-5; 8 positions agree with TRBD1. V gave up 1 base and J gave up 5 bases; unmatched junction bases: 6. The CDR3 covers 15 residues. CDR1 and CDR2 (germline): LGHNA, YNFKEQ.

Ten or more counts support this clonotype. The CDR3 bases are TGTGCCACCAGCAGAGATGCGGGGGCCTTCAATGAGCAGTTCTTC. This sequence encodes CATSRDAGAFNEQFF. The chain links TRBV15 to TRBJ2-1; D may be TRBD2 (7 bases). The CDR3 has 15 amino acids. V was clipped by 0 bases and J by 6 bases, with 12 bases between them. Germline CDR1 is LNHNV and CDR2 is YYDKDF (reference sequence).

The rearrangement links TRBV6-1 to TRBJ1-2, with 7 bases identical to TRBD1. From germline, CDR1 is MNHNS and CDR2 SASEGT. The CDR3 totals 14 residues. Trimming removed 5 bases from V and 4 bases from J; junction bases left unmatched: 7. As DNA, the CDR3 is TGTGCCAGCAGTCCGGGACAGCGCTCCTATGGCTACACCTTC. This gives the protein CASSPGQRSYGYTF.

CDR3 amino acids: CATSRASRVGWGSINSPLHF. As DNA, the CDR3 is TGTGCCACCAGCAGAGCTTCTCGGGTGGGCTGGGGTTCCATTAATTCACCCCTCCACTTT. This chain links TRBV15 with TRBJ1-6; no reliable D call. V was pared by 1 base and J by 6 bases, with 25 bases between. The CDR3 covers 20 residues. Per the germline V gene, CDR1 is LNHNV and CDR2 is YYDKDF (reference sequence).

The V and J genes are TRBV3-1 and TRBJ2-7, with D possibly being TRBD1 (6 bases). There are 12 residues in the CDR3. Germline V CDR1 and CDR2: LGHDT, YNNKEL (reference sequence). V gave up 1 base and J gave up 12 bases, with 13 bases separating them. CDR3 in amino acids: CASSQGRGQRYF. The DNA of the CDR3 is TGTGCCAGCAGCCAAGGTAGAGGACAGCGGTACTTC.

CDR3 in DNA: TGCAGCGTTGTCGCAGGACAAAACACTGAAGCTTTCTTT. Translated, it gives CSVVAGQNTEAFF. The V gene is TRBV29-1, the J gene TRBJ1-1; D perhaps matches TRBD1 (5 bases). V lost 4 bases to trimming and J lost 2 bases, with 11 bases between them. The V gene's germline CDR1 is SQVTM and CDR2 ANQGSEA. This CDR3 spans 13 amino acids.

In this sample, this clonotype turned up many times. The genes are TRBV5-4 and TRBJ2-2, with TRBD2 matching over 8 bases. Germline lookup yields CDR1 SGHNT and CDR2 YYREEE (reference sequence). The CDR3 runs 15 residues. J lost 0 bases, V lost 4 bases, and 2 bases had no gene match. The CDR3, as DNA: TGTGCCAGCAGCGCGGGACTAGCGAACACCGGGGAGCTGTTTTTT. The encoded protein is CASSAGLANTGELFF.

The chain carries TRBV4-2 and TRBJ1-1, with no clear D. The CDR3 is 15 residues long. Trimming took 2 bases from V and 4 from J, leaving 14 bases between them. Per germline, CDR1 LGHNA and CDR2 YNFKEQ. The CDR3 region is CASSQSLGSGTEAFF. CDR3 coding DNA: TGTGCCAGCAGCCAATCGTTAGGAAGCGGCACTGAAGCTTTCTTT.

This clonotype has just a few counts. The chain employs TRBV7-9 and TRBJ2-5; no firm D call. Germline assignment: CDR1 SEHNR and CDR2 FQNEAQ (reference sequence). V lost 5 bases to trimming and J lost 2 bases, with 12 bases between them. The CDR3 length is 14 residues. CDR3 region: CASSPQGRQETQYF. The CDR3 DNA follows: TGTGCCAGCAGCCCCCAAGGGCGGCAAGAGACCCAGTACTTC.

The chain combines TRBV7-8 with TRBJ2-3; TRBD2 agrees at 11 bases. V lost 5 bases, J lost 3 bases, and 4 bases stayed unmatched. The CDR3 runs 15 residues. Germline V CDR1 and CDR2: SGHVS, FQNEAQ. CDR3 residues: CASSAGTSGTDTQYF. CDR3 nucleotide sequence: TGTGCCAGCAGCGCCGGGACTAGCGGAACAGATACGCAGTATTTT.

This clonotype was counted between two and nine times. CDR3 residues: CASSYGAVNNQPQHF. CDR3 DNA: TGTGCCAGCAGTTATGGGGCGGTTAACAATCAGCCCCAGCATTTT. The V call is TRBV6-2 or TRBV6-3, the J call TRBJ1-5; TRBD1 is a possible D gene (5 bases). The CDR3 sequence is 15 residues long. The V gene's germline CDR1 is MNHEY and CDR2 SVGEGT. V lost 3 bases and J lost 3, with 12 bases in between.

The rearrangement joins TRBV7-8 to TRBJ1-5; no definite D call. Germline loops: CDR1 SGHVS, CDR2 FQNEAQ. CDR3 length: 12 amino acids. V gave up 0 bases and J gave up 9 bases, with 6 bases separating them. The DNA of the CDR3 is TGTGCCAGCAGCTTAGCTGTGGGGCCCCAGCATTTT. Protein: CASSLAVGPQHF.

The rearrangement uses TRBV6-1 and TRBJ2-5, with 7 bases identical to TRBD1. CDR3 length: 15 residues. V trimming: 6 bases; J trimming: 2 bases; junction bases outside the gene matches: 9. Germline CDR1 and CDR2: MNHNS and SASEGT. CDR3 in DNA: TGTGCCAGCAGAACAGGGGATATGATACAAGAGACCCAGTACTTC. Amino acids: CASRTGDMIQETQYF.

The chain combines TRBV4-3 with TRBJ2-1; 10 bases agree with TRBD2. Germline V gene data show CDR1 as LGHNA and CDR2 as YSLEER. The CDR3 is made up of 15 amino acids. J lost 4 bases, V lost 3 bases, and 3 bases had no gene match. The CDR3 DNA follows: TGCGCCAGCAGCCAGCTAGCGGGGGTTTACAATGAGCAGTTCTTC. Amino acid sequence: CASSQLAGVYNEQFF.

This clonotype was seen a few times. The chain carries TRBV10-3 and TRBJ1-5, with D possibly being TRBD1 (5 bases). In germline, CDR1 is ENHRY, CDR2 SYGVKD. This CDR3 region has 14 residues. V was cut by 3 bases and J by 4 bases, with 10 bases left in between. The CDR3 DNA is TGTGCCATCAGTGATGGGCAGGGAAATCAGCCCCAGCATTTT. Amino acids: CAISDGQGNQPQHF.

This clonotype has just a few counts. The rearrangement joins TRBV4-3 to TRBJ1-1, with D possibly matching TRBD1 (6 bases). The CDR3 has 15 amino acids. Germline assignment: CDR1 LGHNA and CDR2 YSLEER. V dropped 2 bases and J dropped 1 base, with 11 bases sitting between them. The CDR3 DNA follows: TGCGCCAGCAGCCAATTGGGACAACCGAACACTGAAGCTTTCTTT. Protein product: CASSQLGQPNTEAFF.

The chain recombines TRBV12-3 or TRBV12-4 with TRBJ2-3, with a tentative D call TRBD2 (6 bases). The CDR3 length is 15 residues. V lost 3 bases, J lost 2 bases, and 12 bases lay in between. Here the CDR3 DNA reads TGTGCCAGCAGTTTTGTTGCGGGATACACAGATACGCAGTATTTT. Protein: CASSFVAGYTDTQYF.

This clonotype was detected only a few times. The rearrangement joins TRBV7-2 to TRBJ1-2; 8 bases align to TRBD1. The V and J ends lost 6 bases and 7 bases, in that order; junction bases with no gene match: 7. The germline gives CDR1 SGHTA, CDR2 FQGNSA. The CDR3 extends over 13 amino acids. The CDR3 is CASRPPTGVGYTF. CDR3 nucleotide sequence: TGTGCCAGCAGACCCCCGACAGGGGTTGGCTACACCTTC.

The V call is TRBV7-9, the J call TRBJ2-7, with D possibly matching TRBD2 (5 bases). V was cut by 0 bases and J by 2 bases, with 14 bases left in between. The CDR3 has 16 amino acids. CDR1 and CDR2 from the germline V gene are SEHNR and FQNEAQ (reference sequence). The CDR3 sequence: CASSLAGSGPPYEQYF. The CDR3 DNA follows: TGTGCCAGCAGCTTAGCAGGCAGCGGACCGCCCTACGAGCAGTACTTC.

Only a few counts were recorded for this clonotype. This sequence joins TRBV14 and TRBJ2-3; possibly TRBD1 for D (6 bases). The CDR3 has 13 residues. Trimming stripped 5 bases from V and 2 bases from J, with 8 bases between. Germline-derived CDR1 and CDR2 are SGHDN and FVKESK. The chain's CDR3 is CASSGQFTDTQYF. The CDR3 coding sequence is TGTGCCAGCAGCGGACAGTTCACAGATACGCAGTATTTT.

The CDR3 DNA sequence: TGTGCCAGCAGAAAAGTAGCGGGGGCGCACCAAGAGACCCAGTACTTC. Translated, it gives CASRKVAGAHQETQYF. This chain connects TRBV28 to TRBJ2-5, with TRBD2 matching 9 bases. Germline V gene lookup returns CDR1 MDHEN and CDR2 SYDVKM. J was trimmed by 0 bases and V by 6 bases; bases with no gene match: 8. The CDR3 runs 16 residues. Drawing the rest from reference TRBV28 and TRBJ2-5, the complete variable domain is DVKVTQSSRYLVKRTGEKVFLECVQDMDHENMFWYRQDPGLGLRLIYFSYDVKMKEKGDIPEGYSVSREKKERFSLILESASTNQTSMYLCASRKVAGAHQETQYFGPGTRLLVL.